The 16 T cell receptor beta chains below all came from one sample that was sequenced in a study of human T cells and chemical hapten exposure. Specified time point: pre-sensitization, week 0. Noted treatment: therapeutic diphenylcyclopropenone sensitization with weekly scalp DPC. TCRdb re-derived calls from the RACE reads in MiXCR, one entry per CDR3 protein. The sample lists over 300,000 distinct CDR3 sequences, 5% to 6.5% occurring once. The sample in question was whole blood, obtained in connection with sensitization to the hapten diphenylcyclopropenone (DPC). Receptors originate from a woman aged 50 to 60 with alopecia areata. Some clones in this sample may be carry-over from other donors' samples.

The gene calls are TRBV24-1 and TRBJ2-3; D is ambiguous. There are 15 residues in the CDR3. With 3 bases removed from V and 1 base from J, the gap between germline ends came to 10 bases. Germline V lookup: CDR1 KGHDR, CDR2 SFDVKD. The CDR3: CATSDMRRGTDTQYF. The CDR3 DNA sequence: TGTGCCACCAGTGATATGCGTCGGGGCACAGATACGCAGTATTTT.

Notes on this clonotype: A far bigger clonotype differs at one base, so this is likely a read error. This sequence joins TRBV6-7 and TRBJ1-1; D gene ambiguous. TRBV6-7 is marked as an open reading frame, function uncertain. Trimming cost V 2 bases and J 5 bases, with 3 bases left between them. The CDR3 covers 11 residues. CDR3 in DNA: TGTGCCAGCAGTTACGCGACTGAAGCTTTCTTT. It codes for CASSYATEAFF.

This clonotype was observed many times. The rearrangement uses TRBV12-3 or TRBV12-4 and TRBJ2-2; possible D gene TRBD1, 5 bases. V was clipped by 7 bases and J by 2 bases, with 17 bases between them. This CDR3 has 16 amino acids. The CDR3 nucleotides are TGTGCCAGCATCACGCAGGGTACTCTAAACACCGGGGAGCTGTTTTTT. This translates into CASITQGTLNTGELFF.

This clonotype appeared a few times. The chain is built from TRBV7-2 and TRBJ2-2, with 12 bases matching TRBD2. Germline CDR1 and CDR2: SGHTA and FQGNSA. V trimming: 6 bases; J trimming: 4 bases; junction bases outside the gene matches: 9. The CDR3 is made up of 17 amino acids. DNA of the CDR3: TGTGCCAGCAGGGGACTAGCGGGCTCCTTTCTCACCGGGGAGCTGTTTTTT. This codes for CASRGLAGSFLTGELFF.

In its sample, this clonotype was seen a few times. The V gene is TRBV2, the J gene TRBJ1-5; tentatively, D is TRBD1 (6 bases). The germline V and J ends were trimmed by 7 bases and 3 bases, with 13 bases remaining between them. Per the germline V gene, CDR1 is SNHLY and CDR2 is FYNNEI. CDR3 length: 14 residues. The CDR3 sequence: CASTKDSLNQPQHF. CDR3 coding DNA: TGTGCCAGCACCAAGGACAGCCTCAATCAGCCCCAGCATTTT.

This clonotype was recorded at least ten times. CDR3 DNA sequence: TGTGCCAGCAGACAGGGTACAGATACGCAGTATTTT. Translating it yields CASRQGTDTQYF. V and J are TRBV12-3 or TRBV12-4 and TRBJ2-3; maybe TRBD1 (6 bases). The V end lost 6 bases, the J end lost 3 bases, and 7 bases lay between the germline ends. CDR3 length equals 12 residues.

In its sample, this clonotype was seen many times. The chain employs TRBV7-2 and TRBJ2-6; 7 bases agree with TRBD1. Per the germline V gene, CDR1 is SGHTA and CDR2 is FQGNSA. The CDR3 runs 15 residues. Trimming took 5 bases from V and 4 from J; bases not matched to a gene: 5. The CDR3, as DNA: TGTGCCAGCAGCCCCACAGGGGACGGGGCCAACGTCCTGACTTTC. It translates to CASSPTGDGANVLTF.

This clonotype has just a few counts. This sequence joins TRBV28 and TRBJ2-7, with 11 bases fitting TRBD1. The ends lost 6 bases at V and 2 bases at J; junction bases unmatched: 6. The CDR3 runs 15 residues. Germline loops: CDR1 MDHEN, CDR2 SYDVKM. CDR3 protein: CASRPGQGGPYEQYF. CDR3 nucleotides: TGTGCCAGCAGACCGGGACAGGGGGGCCCCTACGAGCAGTACTTC.

The chain's CDR3 is CASCRQNSNQPQHF. DNA of the CDR3: TGTGCCAGCTGTCGTCAGAATAGCAATCAGCCCCAGCATTTT. The chain joins TRBV2 to TRBJ1-5; D call uncertain. The germline CDR1 and CDR2 sequences are SNHLY and FYNNEI. Trimming left V 8 bases short and J 0 bases short, with 11 bases between. The CDR3 loop spans 14 amino acids.

V and J are TRBV6-5 and TRBJ1-2; a weak D match, TRBD1 (5 bases). The CDR3 is 13 amino acids. V gave up 2 bases and J gave up 10 bases, with 14 bases separating them. The germline gives CDR1 MNHEY, CDR2 SVGAGI. The CDR3: CASSYRQGIDYTF. DNA of the CDR3: TGTGCCAGCAGTTACAGGCAGGGTATCGACTACACCTTC.

The J gene is TRBJ2-3, the V gene TRBV5-1; a weak D match, TRBD2 (5 bases). CDR3 length: 16 amino acids. Germline V lookup: CDR1 SGHRS, CDR2 YFSETQ. Trimming stripped 0 bases from V and 2 bases from J, with 13 bases between. The CDR3 bases are TGCGCCAGCAGCTTGGCCCCCAGCGGATTCACAGATACGCAGTATTTT. Translation gives CASSLAPSGFTDTQYF. The full variable domain, in which reference TRBV5-1 and TRBJ2-3 provide the parts outside the CDR3, is KAGVTQTPRYLIKTRGQQVTLSCSPISGHRSVSWYQQTPGQGLQFLFEYFSETQRNKGNFPGRFSGRQFSNSRSEMNVSTLELGDSALYLCASSLAPSGFTDTQYFGPGTRLTVL.

This clonotype occurred many times. The rearrangement links TRBV21-1 to TRBJ2-5. TRBV21-1 is given as a pseudogene. The CDR3 contains 15 residues. The chain's CDR3 is CASEFPRGIQETQYF. The CDR3 DNA reads as TGTGCCAGCGAGTTTCCGAGAGGAATTCAAGAGACCCAGTACTTC.

Notes on this clonotype: One end of the junction does not line up with germline, which may come from a read error. This chain joins TRBV4-1 and TRBJ1-3; D gene ambiguous. The length of the CDR3 is 17 residues. Germline CDR1 is MGHRA and CDR2 is YSYEKL. The CDR3 nucleotides are TGCGCCAGCAGCCAGGGTGGCGCCATCTTCTCTGTAAACACCATATATTTT. Its protein product is CASSQGGAIFSVNTIYF.

This clonotype was picked up many times. V is TRBV28 and J is TRBJ2-7; D could derive from TRBD1 or TRBD2 (5 bases each). The length of the CDR3 is 15 residues. Germline values: CDR1 MDHEN, CDR2 SYDVKM. The V and J ends lost 6 bases and 6 bases respectively, with 21 bases between them. The CDR3 bases are TGTGCCAGCAGCTCCCCCGGGACGGGCCGGAGCGAGCAGTACTTC. Its translation: CASSSPGTGRSEQYF.

This clonotype was observed many times. This sequence joins TRBV5-1 and TRBJ1-4; D gene uncertain. The length of the CDR3 is 15 residues. Germline CDR1 and CDR2: SGHRS and YFSETQ. Trimming took 0 bases from V and 7 from J, leaving 13 bases between them. CDR3: CASSLDRVFSEKLFF. The CDR3 DNA reads as TGCGCCAGCAGCTTGGATCGGGTCTTTAGTGAAAAACTGTTTTTT.

The chain has TRBV27 and TRBJ1-2; D may be TRBD1 (6 bases). CDR1 MNHEY and CDR2 SMNVEV come from the germline V gene (reference sequence). The ends were cut back, 4 bases at V and 5 bases at J, with 17 bases in the middle. The CDR3 is 15 amino acids. The CDR3: CASSSSGQIRYGYTF. The DNA of the CDR3 is TGTGCCAGCAGTTCCTCCGGACAGATCCGTTATGGCTACACCTTC.